These 31 T cell receptor beta chains were sequenced from one sample in a study of identical twins. Using its own MiXCR run on the 5' RACE reads, TCRdb lists one record per CDR3 protein. The repertoire has 400,000 to 550,000 distinct CDR3 sequences, about 20% of them found once; the top ten carry 0.8% to 1%. This same sample was also part of a study on T cells expressing NK-cell markers.

The material sequenced was CD4+ T cells sorted from blood. Receptors were obtained from a young woman in good health.

The chain links TRBV2 to TRBJ1-5; D is unclear. The CDR3 has 14 residues. Germline V gives CDR1 SNHLY, CDR2 FYNNEI. V lost 4 bases to trimming and J lost 7 bases, with 14 bases between them. CDR3: CASSGDALGQPQHF. CDR3 nucleotide sequence: TGTGCCAGCAGTGGAGACGCGTTAGGGCAGCCCCAGCATTTT.

The rearrangement joins TRBV20-1 to TRBJ2-5; 10 bases line up with TRBD2. CDR3 length: 15 amino acids. Germline CDR1 and CDR2: DFQATT and SNEGSKA (reference sequence). J gave up 5 bases and V 3 bases, and 9 bases lay outside the gene matches. Here the CDR3 reads CSARAERGGRETQYF. As DNA, the CDR3 is TGCAGTGCTAGGGCAGAGCGGGGGGGACGGGAGACCCAGTACTTC.

This clonotype was counted between two and nine times. V is TRBV20-1 and J is TRBJ1-1; D is perhaps TRBD1 (5 bases). The CDR3 spans 13 residues. Trimming removed 5 bases at V and 0 bases at J, with 10 bases between. CDR1 and CDR2 from the germline V gene are DFQATT and SNEGSKA (reference sequence). The CDR3 reads CSASDILNTEAFF. In nucleotides, the CDR3 is TGCAGTGCTTCGGACATCCTGAACACTGAAGCTTTCTTT.

This clonotype was seen a few times. This sequence joins TRBV15 and TRBJ2-1; D possibly uses TRBD1 or TRBD2 (5 bases each). The V end lost 4 bases, the J end lost 4 bases, and 11 bases lay between the germline ends. CDR1 LNHNV and CDR2 YYDKDF come from the germline V gene (reference sequence). This CDR3 has 14 residues. CDR3 sequence: CATSKGTAYNEQFF. The CDR3 DNA sequence: TGTGCCACCAGCAAGGGGACGGCGTACAATGAGCAGTTCTTC.

V and J are TRBV12-3 or TRBV12-4 and TRBJ2-3; 9 bases fit TRBD2. CDR3 length: 17 amino acids. V was pared by 7 bases and J by 3 bases, with 14 bases of the junction left unmatched. This CDR3 reads CASTSGGRATRTDTQYF. The CDR3 nucleotides are TGTGCCAGCACCTCGGGCGGGAGGGCCACAAGGACAGATACGCAGTATTTT.

The chain recombines TRBV15 with TRBJ2-1; TRBD2 agrees at 11 bases. The CDR3 covers 15 residues. J gave up 8 bases and V 1 base, and 4 bases lay outside the gene matches. Germline assignment: CDR1 LNHNV and CDR2 YYDKDF (reference sequence). The chain's CDR3 is CATSRVAGGPYEQFF. DNA for the CDR3: TGTGCCACCAGCAGAGTAGCGGGGGGGCCCTATGAGCAGTTCTTC.

In this sample, this clonotype turned up a few times. This chain connects TRBV6-1 to TRBJ1-1; TRBD1 might be the D (5 bases). V gave up 5 bases and J gave up 11 bases, with 24 bases separating them. The CDR3 is 15 amino acids. Looked up from germline, CDR1 is MNHNS and CDR2 is SASEGT. CDR3 sequence: CASSQGHGASPWAFF. The CDR3 DNA reads as TGTGCCAGCAGTCAAGGACACGGCGCCTCTCCGTGGGCTTTCTTT.

This clonotype was counted at least ten times. The rearrangement links TRBV10-3 to TRBJ1-1; D is unresolved. Trimming took 0 bases from V and 0 from J, leaving 14 bases between them. This CDR3 comprises 17 residues. In germline, CDR1 is ENHRY, CDR2 SYGVKD. As DNA, the CDR3 is TGTGCCATCAGTGAGTCGAAAGGGCGTGGGATGAACACTGAAGCTTTCTTT. Translated: CAISESKGRGMNTEAFF.

This clonotype was detected only a few times. This rearrangement joins TRBV20-1 to TRBJ2-1; D is uncertain. The CDR3 sequence is 12 residues long. Trimming left V 2 bases short and J 2 bases short, with 4 bases between. Germline V lookup: CDR1 DFQATT, CDR2 SNEGSKA (reference sequence). DNA for the CDR3: TGCAGTGCTAGATTCACCTACAATGAGCAGTTCTTC. It is translated as CSARFTYNEQFF.

The V and J genes are TRBV5-1 and TRBJ2-1; 8 nucleotides match TRBD1. Germline values: CDR1 SGHRS, CDR2 YFSETQ. The length of the CDR3 is 15 residues. Trimming at V came to 0 bases and at J to 6 bases, leaving 5 bases not matched to a gene. The CDR3 nucleotides read TGCGCCAGCAGCTTGGAACAGGGGGTGAGCAATGAGCAGTTCTTC. Translated: CASSLEQGVSNEQFF. Full variable domain (missing parts from reference TRBV5-1 and TRBJ2-1): KAGVTQTPRYLIKTRGQQVTLSCSPISGHRSVSWYQQTPGQGLQFLFEYFSETQRNKGNFPGRFSGRQFSNSRSEMNVSTLELGDSALYLCASSLEQGVSNEQFFGPGTRLTVL.

This clonotype has at least ten counts. The J gene is TRBJ2-3, the V gene TRBV6-1; TRBD1 matches 8 bases. Germline V gene data show CDR1 as MNHNS and CDR2 as SASEGT. The CDR3 has 14 amino acids. Losses at the gene ends were 5 bases for V and 3 bases for J; bases not matched to a gene: 4. The CDR3 sequence: CASSPRTGTDTQYF. The CDR3 DNA reads TGTGCCAGCAGTCCCCGGACAGGGACAGATACGCAGTATTTT.

V is TRBV2 and J is TRBJ1-2; TRBD1 matches at 9 bases. Germline V gene data show CDR1 as SNHLY and CDR2 as FYNNEI. The junction had 4 bases not matched to a gene; V was cut back by 5 bases and J by 6 bases. The length of the CDR3 is 13 residues. Here the CDR3 reads CASSSGQGNGYTF. In nucleotides, the CDR3 is TGTGCCAGCAGTTCGGGACAGGGAAATGGCTACACCTTC.

This sequence joins TRBV20-1 and TRBJ2-2, with D perhaps being TRBD1 or TRBD2 (5 bases each). The germline CDR1 and CDR2 sequences are DFQATT and SNEGSKA (reference sequence). V dropped 2 bases and J dropped 7 bases, with 11 bases sitting between them. The CDR3 is 13 residues long. The CDR3 region is CSARPGTGGELFF. CDR3 in DNA: TGCAGTGCTAGACCTGGGACCGGCGGGGAGCTGTTTTTT.

This clonotype has just a few counts. The chain has TRBV20-1 and TRBJ2-1, with D possibly TRBD2 on 6 matching bases. Between the trimmed V and J ends, which lost 4 bases and 3 bases, there was a span of 13 bases. Germline V CDR1 and CDR2: DFQATT, SNEGSKA (reference sequence). This CDR3 comprises 14 residues. The CDR3 sequence: CSAIAVLRYNEQFF. CDR3 sequence (DNA): TGCAGTGCTATAGCGGTCCTCCGCTACAATGAGCAGTTCTTC.

The V gene is TRBV20-1, the J gene TRBJ2-2, with 9 nucleotides matching TRBD2. CDR1 is DFQATT, CDR2 SNEGSKA, per germline (reference sequence). The CDR3 totals 15 residues. J was trimmed by 5 bases and V by 3 bases; bases with no gene match: 7. Written as DNA, the CDR3 is TGCAGTGCTAGTCGAGCGGGAGGTGAAACCGGGGAGCTGTTTTTT. Its translation: CSASRAGGETGELFF.

This clonotype was observed a handful of times. This chain uses TRBV7-2 with TRBJ1-1; D not certain. V lost 4 bases, J lost 3 bases, and 9 bases lay in between. The CDR3 sequence is 13 residues long. Germline V gene data show CDR1 as SGHTA and CDR2 as FQGNSA. The DNA of the CDR3 is TGTGCCAGCAGCTACTTGATTGACACTGAAGCTTTCTTT. As protein: CASSYLIDTEAFF.

This clonotype was counted between two and nine times. The rearrangement links TRBV20-1 to TRBJ2-1, with D possibly matching TRBD2 (5 bases). V lost 2 bases to trimming and J lost 11 bases, with 10 bases between them. The length of the CDR3 is 11 residues. CDR1 DFQATT and CDR2 SNEGSKA come from the germline V gene (reference sequence). CDR3 amino acids: CSARIRDKQFF. DNA of the CDR3: TGCAGTGCTAGAATCCGGGATAAGCAGTTCTTC.

The chain has TRBV6-1 and TRBJ1-5; D is undetermined. V lost 2 bases and J 2 bases, leaving 19 bases between the germline ends. Looked up from germline, CDR1 is MNHNS and CDR2 is SASEGT. The CDR3 is made up of 18 amino acids. The CDR3 here is CASSENPIANFGNQPQHF. CDR3 bases: TGTGCCAGCAGTGAAAATCCGATTGCGAACTTCGGCAATCAGCCCCAGCATTTT.

The rearrangement links TRBV10-3 to TRBJ2-3; a possible D gene is TRBD2 (7 bases). The CDR3 runs 16 residues. Trimming shortened V by 3 bases and J by 5 bases, and 18 bases separated the two germline ends. Germline values: CDR1 ENHRY, CDR2 SYGVKD. The CDR3 reads CAISEPGGPGGDTQYF. CDR3 nucleotide sequence: TGTGCCATCAGTGAACCCGGGGGGCCGGGAGGAGATACGCAGTATTTT.

The rearrangement uses TRBV5-6 and TRBJ2-3; no clear D gene. Germline V gives CDR1 SGHDT, CDR2 YYEEEE. The ends were cut back, 4 bases at V and 2 bases at J, with 11 bases in the middle. CDR3 length: 14 amino acids. The DNA for the CDR3 is TGTGCCAGCAGCCCTAACAAGTACACAGATACGCAGTATTTT. This codes for CASSPNKYTDTQYF.

This clonotype was counted only a few times. This rearrangement joins TRBV2 to TRBJ2-1; the D call may be TRBD1 or TRBD2 (5 bases each). CDR3 size: 12 residues. Germline CDR1 and CDR2: SNHLY and FYNNEI. The V and J ends lost 4 bases and 7 bases respectively, with 8 bases between them. This CDR3 is CASSGDGNEQFF. DNA for the CDR3: TGTGCCAGCAGTGGGGACGGTAATGAGCAGTTCTTC.

This clonotype was observed a few times. J is TRBJ1-1 and V is TRBV20-1; D possibly corresponds to TRBD1 (5 bases). The V gene's germline CDR1 is DFQATT and CDR2 SNEGSKA (reference sequence). V lost 3 bases and J 2 bases, leaving 13 bases between the germline ends. The CDR3 loop spans 14 amino acids. The CDR3 DNA reads TGCAGTGCTAGGAGTGGGACGGCCAACACTGAAGCTTTCTTT. Translating gives CSARSGTANTEAFF.

The chain uses TRBV20-1 and TRBJ1-5; TRBD1 is a possible D gene (6 bases). Germline CDR1 DFQATT, CDR2 SNEGSKA (reference sequence). The V and J ends lost 7 bases and 0 bases respectively, with 10 bases between them. The CDR3 is 13 amino acids. CDR3 sequence reads: CSGRGHSNQPQHF. CDR3 in DNA: TGCAGTGGCAGGGGCCATAGCAATCAGCCCCAGCATTTT.

This clonotype showed up just a few times. This rearrangement joins TRBV6-1 to TRBJ2-7, with D possibly being TRBD1 (5 bases). The ends were cut back, 6 bases at V and 0 bases at J, with 9 bases in the middle. Germline V gives CDR1 MNHNS, CDR2 SASEGT. The CDR3 totals 13 residues. CDR3 sequence: CASSRTLSYEQYF. The DNA of the CDR3 is TGTGCCAGCAGCCGGACACTCTCCTACGAGCAGTACTTC.

As for this clonotype: As the CDR3 is not closed by the conserved phenylalanine or tryptophan, this likely results from a read error. The J gene is TRBJ1-5, the V gene TRBV9; 10 bases fit TRBD1. CDR1 SGDLS and CDR2 YYNGEE come from the germline V gene. The CDR3 contains 14 residues. J was trimmed by 5 bases and V by 2 bases; bases with no gene match: 1. The CDR3 protein is CASSVDRGDQPQHS. CDR3 coding DNA: TGTGCCAGCAGCGTGGACAGGGGGGATCAGCCCCAGCATTCT.

This clonotype was recorded many times. The rearrangement links TRBV12-3 or TRBV12-4 to TRBJ1-1; weak D call: TRBD1 (5 bases). The CDR3 is made up of 18 amino acids. V was trimmed by 5 bases and J by 0 bases, leaving 22 bases between them. CDR3 residues: CASSDPGTFGVVNTEAFF. For the CDR3, the DNA is TGTGCCAGCAGTGACCCCGGGACGTTCGGTGTTGTGAACACTGAAGCTTTCTTT.

The rearrangement uses TRBV27 and TRBJ2-3; D remains unclear. V lost 7 bases, J lost 3 bases, and 14 bases lay in between. The CDR3 covers 14 residues. Germline V gene data show CDR1 as MNHEY and CDR2 as SMNVEV (reference sequence). The CDR3 spells CASTGRAETDTQYF. DNA of the CDR3: TGTGCCAGCACCGGGCGCGCGGAGACAGATACGCAGTATTTT.

The chain joins TRBV7-9 to TRBJ2-1, with 9 nucleotides matching TRBD1. V shed 3 bases, J shed 4 bases, and the junction held 10 bases outside the gene matches. CDR1 and CDR2 (germline): SEHNR, FQNEAQ (reference sequence). The CDR3 sequence is 17 residues long. CDR3 residues: CASSFSTGTGRYNEQFF. The DNA of the CDR3 is TGTGCCAGCAGCTTTTCCACCGGGACAGGGCGATACAATGAGCAGTTCTTC.

The chain recombines TRBV20-1 with TRBJ2-1, with 8 bases matching TRBD2. Germline CDR1 and CDR2: DFQATT and SNEGSKA (reference sequence). V was clipped by 2 bases and J by 7 bases; unmatched bases: 7. The CDR3 is 14 amino acids. CDR3 in amino acids: CSARTSGSWNEQFF. In DNA form, the CDR3 reads TGCAGTGCTAGAACGAGCGGGAGCTGGAATGAGCAGTTCTTC.

This chain links TRBV20-1 with TRBJ2-1; 7 nucleotides line up with TRBD2. Germline CDR1 DFQATT, CDR2 SNEGSKA (reference sequence). Trimming took 1 base from V and 1 from J; bases not matched to a gene: 10. The CDR3 consists of 17 residues. The CDR3 DNA reads as TGCAGTGCTAGAGTGGTTAGCGGGCTAACATCCTACAATGAGCAGTTCTTC. It encodes CSARVVSGLTSYNEQFF.

This clonotype was seen ten or more times. This chain uses TRBV10-3 with TRBJ2-1, with TRBD1 matching over 8 bases. Germline V gene sequence: CDR1 ENHRY, CDR2 SYGVKD. With 4 bases clipped from V and 7 bases from J, the junction kept 3 bases outside the gene matches. The CDR3 contains 13 residues. CDR3 DNA sequence: TGTGCCATCAGTGGGACAGGGTTGAATGAGCAGTTCTTC. As protein: CAISGTGLNEQFF.